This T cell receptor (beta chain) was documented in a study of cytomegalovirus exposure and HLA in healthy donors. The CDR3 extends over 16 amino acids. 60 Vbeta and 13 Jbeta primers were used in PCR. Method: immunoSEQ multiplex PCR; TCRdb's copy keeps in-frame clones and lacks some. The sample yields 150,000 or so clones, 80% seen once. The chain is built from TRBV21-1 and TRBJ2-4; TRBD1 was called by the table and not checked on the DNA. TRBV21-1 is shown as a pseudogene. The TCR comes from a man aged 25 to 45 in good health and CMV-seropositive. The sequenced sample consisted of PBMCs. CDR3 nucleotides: TGTGCCAGCACCCTACCTTGCAAAGGGGAAGAAAACATTCAGTACTTC. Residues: CASTLPCKGEENIQYF.